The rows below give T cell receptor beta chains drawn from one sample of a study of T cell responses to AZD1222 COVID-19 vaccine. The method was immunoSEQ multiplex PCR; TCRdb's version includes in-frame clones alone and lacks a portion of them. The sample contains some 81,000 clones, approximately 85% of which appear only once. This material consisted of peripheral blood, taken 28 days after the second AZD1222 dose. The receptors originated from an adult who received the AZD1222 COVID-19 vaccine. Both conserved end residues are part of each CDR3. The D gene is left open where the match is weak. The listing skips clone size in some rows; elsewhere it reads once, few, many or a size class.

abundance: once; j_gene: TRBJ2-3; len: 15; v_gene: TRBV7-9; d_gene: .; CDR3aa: CASSLVAEDTDTQYF; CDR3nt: TGTGCCAGCAGCTTAGTTGCTGAAGATACGGATACGCAGTATTTT
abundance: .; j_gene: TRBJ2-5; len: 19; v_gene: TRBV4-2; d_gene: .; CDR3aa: CASSQDFASRRYGQETQYF; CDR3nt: TGTGCCAGCAGCCAAGATTTTGCGTCCCGGCGCTATGGGCAAGAGACCCAGTACTTC
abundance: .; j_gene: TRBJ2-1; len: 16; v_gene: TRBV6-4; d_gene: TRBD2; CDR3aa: CASSDSVLAGYNEQFF; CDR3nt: TGTGCCAGCAGTGACTCTGTATTAGCGGGGTACAATGAGCAGTTCTTC
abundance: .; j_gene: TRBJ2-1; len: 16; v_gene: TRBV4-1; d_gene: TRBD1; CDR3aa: CASSQESGGLYNEQFF; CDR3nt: TGCGCCAGCAGCCAAGAATCAGGGGGCCTCTACAATGAGCAGTTCTTC
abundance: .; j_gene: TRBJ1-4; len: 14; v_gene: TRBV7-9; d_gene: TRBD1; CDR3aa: CASSLMTGEEKLFF; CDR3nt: TGTGCCAGCAGCTTAATGACAGGGGAAGAAAAACTGTTTTTT
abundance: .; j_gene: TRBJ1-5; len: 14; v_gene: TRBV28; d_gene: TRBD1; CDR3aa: CASIQGGSNQPQHF; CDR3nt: TGTGCCAGCATCCAGGGGGGTAGCAATCAGCCCCAGCATTTT
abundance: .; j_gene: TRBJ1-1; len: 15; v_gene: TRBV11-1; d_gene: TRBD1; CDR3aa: CASSLDGQGFTEAFF; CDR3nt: TGTGCCAGCAGCTTAGACGGACAGGGTTTCACTGAAGCTTTCTTT
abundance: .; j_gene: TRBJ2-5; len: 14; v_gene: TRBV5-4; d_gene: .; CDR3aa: CASSLAAGKETQYF; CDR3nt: TGTGCCAGCAGCTTGGCCGCAGGGAAAGAGACCCAGTACTTC
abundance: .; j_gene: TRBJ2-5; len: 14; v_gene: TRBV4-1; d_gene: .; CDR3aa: CASSQDFVRETQYF; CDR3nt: TGCGCCAGCAGCCAAGATTTCGTCCGGGAGACCCAGTACTTC
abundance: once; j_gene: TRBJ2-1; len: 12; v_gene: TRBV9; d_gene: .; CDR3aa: CASSDRDVEQFF; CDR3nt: TGTGCCAGCAGCGACAGGGATGTGGAGCAGTTCTTC
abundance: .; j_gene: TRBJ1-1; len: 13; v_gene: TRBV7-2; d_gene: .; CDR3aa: CASSPPLRARAFF; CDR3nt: TGTGCCAGCAGCCCGCCCCTCAGGGCGCGAGCTTTCTTT
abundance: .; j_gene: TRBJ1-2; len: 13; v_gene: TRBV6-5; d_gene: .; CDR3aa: CASRGTVDYGYTF; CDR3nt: TGTGCCAGCAGGGGGACTGTTGACTATGGCTACACCTTC
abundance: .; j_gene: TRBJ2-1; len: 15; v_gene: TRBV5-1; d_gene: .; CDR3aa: CASSPGGTTDGEQFF; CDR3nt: TGCGCCAGCAGTCCCGGTGGGACAACGGATGGTGAGCAGTTCTTC
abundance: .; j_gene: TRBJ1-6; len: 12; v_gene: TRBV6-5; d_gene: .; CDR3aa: CASSYGSSPLHF; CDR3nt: TGTGCCAGCAGTTACGGGAGTTCACCCCTCCACTTT